These 25 T cell receptor beta chains were sequenced from one sample in a study of T-cell reconstitution after alpha-beta-depleted transplantation in children. The library targeted TCRbeta and was prepared with unique molecular identifiers. One entry per CDR3 protein results from TCRdb running MiXCR on the PCR reads. Here the sample spans roughly 490,000 distinct CDR3 sequences, about an eighth being singletons. The input for sequencing was PBMCs, mostly from graft donor cells, taken 180 days after TCRalphabeta/CD19-depleted stem cell transplant. The receptors derive from a female patient between 2 and 10 years old who had a stem cell transplant for aplastic anemia, so the T cells may come from the graft donor.

This rearrangement joins TRBV6-2 or TRBV6-3 to TRBJ2-1; TRBD2 aligns across 11 bases. The CDR3 covers 16 residues. The J segment lost 6 bases and the V segment lost 2 bases, leaving 6 bases of the junction unmatched. CDR1 is MNHEY, CDR2 SVGEGT, per germline. This CDR3 is CASSYLGLAEPNEQFF. Here the CDR3 DNA reads TGTGCCAGCAGTTACCTGGGACTAGCGGAGCCCAATGAGCAGTTCTTC.

This clonotype came up many times. The V gene is TRBV6-6, the J gene TRBJ1-1; D call uncertain. The germline V gene encodes CDR1 MNHNY and CDR2 SVGAGI (reference sequence). The CDR3 is 12 amino acids. Trimming took 6 bases from V and 6 from J, leaving 11 bases between them. CDR3 in DNA: TGTGCCAGCAGCTACGGCGGGTCTGAAGCTTTCTTT. Its translation: CASSYGGSEAFF.

The chain links TRBV18 to TRBJ2-7; D is unresolved. V dropped 2 bases and J dropped 0 bases, with 8 bases sitting between them. There are 14 residues in the CDR3. Germline values: CDR1 KGHSH, CDR2 LQKENI. In DNA form, the CDR3 reads TGTGCCAGCTCACCAGCCGGCAGCTCCTACGAGCAGTACTTC. Translating it yields CASSPAGSSYEQYF.

This clonotype was recorded at least ten times. This chain connects TRBV20-1 to TRBJ2-2; D gene unclear. Germline V gives CDR1 DFQATT, CDR2 SNEGSKA (reference sequence). Trimming took off 0 bases at V and 1 base at J, with 9 bases between the two ends. The CDR3 totals 15 residues. The CDR3 protein is CSARDPRMNTGELFF. The CDR3 nucleotides read TGCAGTGCTAGAGACCCACGCATGAACACCGGGGAGCTGTTTTTT.

V gene TRBV6-2 or TRBV6-3 combines with J gene TRBJ2-7, with 10 bases that match TRBD2. This CDR3 is 17 amino acids long. Per germline, CDR1 MNHEY and CDR2 SVGEGT. Losses at the gene ends were 0 bases for V and 0 bases for J; bases not matched to a gene: 5. This CDR3 reads CASSYSRTSGSSYEQYV. The CDR3 DNA sequence: TGTGCCAGCAGTTACTCGAGGACTAGCGGCAGCTCCTACGAGCAGTACGTC.

This clonotype was picked up one time. The chain joins TRBV9 to TRBJ1-4; no clear D. Between the trimmed V and J ends, which lost 3 bases and 8 bases, there was a span of 17 bases. The CDR3 loop spans 15 amino acids. CDR1 is SGDLS, CDR2 YYNGEE, per germline. CDR3 residues: CASSEGNSLGEKLFF. CDR3 coding DNA: TGTGCCAGCAGCGAAGGGAACAGCCTTGGGGAAAAACTGTTTTTT.

The gene calls are TRBV13 and TRBJ1-4; D uncertain. This CDR3 has 14 amino acids. In germline, CDR1 is PRHDT, CDR2 FYEKMQ (reference sequence). Trimming left V 3 bases short and J 0 bases short, with 5 bases between. CDR3 coding DNA: TGTGCCAGCAGCTTCAGGCCAACTAATGAAAAACTGTTTTTT. Amino acids: CASSFRPTNEKLFF.

The chain uses TRBV5-6 and TRBJ1-6; 8 bases agree with TRBD1. The CDR3 totals 16 residues. Germline V gene sequence: CDR1 SGHDT, CDR2 YYEEEE. V trimming: 0 bases; J trimming: 9 bases; junction bases outside the gene matches: 8. The CDR3 protein is CASSLAGQGYSSPLHF. The CDR3, as DNA: TGTGCCAGCAGCTTGGCCGGACAGGGTTACTCTTCACCCCTCCACTTT.

Ten or more counts support this clonotype. This chain uses TRBV29-1 with TRBJ2-5; no reliable D call. Germline V gene lookup returns CDR1 SQVTM and CDR2 ANQGSEA. This CDR3 comprises 10 residues. V gave up 4 bases and J gave up 5 bases, with 5 bases separating them. CDR3 DNA: TGCAGCGTTGTTGCGGAGACCCAGTACTTC. Translated: CSVVAETQYF. Filled out from reference TRBV29-1 and TRBJ2-5, the complete variable domain reads SAVISQKPSRDICQRGTSLTIQCQVDSQVTMMFWYRQQPGQSLTLIATANQGSEATYESGFVIDKFPISRPNLTFSTLTVSNMSPEDSSIYLCSVVAETQYFGPGTRLLVL.

This clonotype showed up just a few times. The V call is TRBV28, the J call TRBJ2-5, with 8 bases that match TRBD1. There are 18 residues in the CDR3. The germline V gene has CDR1 MDHEN and CDR2 SYDVKM. Trimming cost V 7 bases and J 2 bases; bases outside gene matches: 18. The CDR3 DNA follows: TGTGCCAGCACGAACCCACAGGGGGTATATCCCCGTCAAGAGACCCAGTACTTC. Its protein is CASTNPQGVYPRQETQYF.

The chain recombines TRBV5-1 with TRBJ2-7; D unresolved. This CDR3 is built from 15 residues. V gave up 4 bases and J gave up 3 bases, with 17 bases separating them. Per the germline V gene, CDR1 is SGHRS and CDR2 is YFSETQ. Written as DNA, the CDR3 is TGCGCCAGCAGCCCCCAAGGTGGGTCCTTCTACGAGCAGTACTTC. Its translation: CASSPQGGSFYEQYF.

The sample holds many counts of this clonotype. The chain is built from TRBV7-2 and TRBJ2-5, with D possibly TRBD2 on 6 matching bases. Germline V CDR1 and CDR2: SGHTA, FQGNSA. Trimming shortened V by 1 base and J by 5 bases, and 14 bases separated the two germline ends. This CDR3 has 15 amino acids. CDR3 sequence: CASSLGGVQRETQYF. The CDR3 region has the DNA TGTGCCAGCAGCTTAGGCGGGGTCCAACGGGAGACCCAGTACTTC. The whole variable domain, remainder taken from reference TRBV7-2 and TRBJ2-5, is GAGVSQSPSNKVTEKGKDVELRCDPISGHTALYWYRQSLGQGLEFLIYFQGNSAPDKSGLPSDRFSAERTGGSVSTLTIQRTQQEDSAVYLCASSLGGVQRETQYFGPGTRLLVL.

This clonotype was counted only a few times. The rearrangement links TRBV11-2 to TRBJ2-4; the match to TRBD1 covers 7 bases. Germline loops: CDR1 SGHAT, CDR2 FQNNGV. The CDR3 has 19 amino acids. J was trimmed by 0 bases and V by 5 bases; bases with no gene match: 16. In DNA form, the CDR3 reads TGTGCCAGCAGCCTATTTCGCCCCTGGGACAGTTCAGCCAAAAACATTCAGTACTTC. It specifies CASSLFRPWDSSAKNIQYF.

The rearrangement uses TRBV7-2 and TRBJ2-6, with D unclear. This CDR3 is 17 amino acids long. The V gene lost 1 base and the J gene lost 3 bases, with 13 bases spanning the gap. Per germline, CDR1 SGHTA and CDR2 FQGNSA. The CDR3 DNA follows: TGTGCCAGCAGCTTAGTTGATTTAGTCCGTGGGGCCAACGTCCTGACTTTC. Translation gives CASSLVDLVRGANVLTF.

A few counts support this clonotype. DNA of the CDR3: TGTGCCATCCGGGACACCAGCTCTGGGGCCAACGTCCTGACTTTC. This encodes CAIRDTSSGANVLTF. This chain connects TRBV10-3 to TRBJ2-6; perhaps TRBD1 as D (6 bases). The CDR3 runs to 15 residues. Germline CDR1 reads ENHRY; CDR2 reads SYGVKD. V lost 8 bases, J lost 0 bases, and 11 bases lay in between.

The chain employs TRBV7-9 and TRBJ1-1; D is uncertain. Germline V gene data show CDR1 as SEHNR and CDR2 as FQNEAQ (reference sequence). Trimming took 8 bases from V and 1 from J, leaving 14 bases between them. The length of the CDR3 is 14 residues. This CDR3 is CASVAANENTEAFF. The CDR3 region has the DNA TGTGCCAGCGTCGCCGCGAATGAGAACACTGAAGCTTTCTTT.

The chain is built from TRBV20-1 and TRBJ1-2; 8 nucleotides agree with TRBD1. Germline V gives CDR1 DFQATT, CDR2 SNEGSKA (reference sequence). This CDR3 spans 16 amino acids. Unmatched junction bases numbered 9, after V lost 0 bases and J lost 3 bases. CDR3 sequence: CSARDLGQGGDYGYTF. The CDR3 coding sequence is TGCAGTGCTAGAGACCTCGGACAGGGAGGGGACTATGGCTACACCTTC.

The chain couples TRBV28 to TRBJ2-4; 7 bases align to TRBD1. V shed 3 bases and J 6 bases; nucleotides not matched to a gene: 2. The V gene's germline CDR1 is MDHEN and CDR2 SYDVKM. This CDR3 spans 13 amino acids. In nucleotides, the CDR3 is TGTGCCAGCAGTTTGGGACAGATAAACATTCAGTACTTC. Translating gives CASSLGQINIQYF.

The rearrangement uses TRBV19 and TRBJ2-2; D is ambiguous. CDR1 LNHDA and CDR2 SQIVND come from the germline V gene (reference sequence). The CDR3 consists of 14 residues. Trimming removed 3 bases from V and 6 bases from J, with 11 bases in between. The CDR3 sequence is CASSIPPVAGELFF. The CDR3 DNA is TGTGCCAGTAGTATTCCCCCCGTTGCCGGGGAGCTGTTTTTT.

In this sample, this clonotype turned up a few times. The V gene is TRBV29-1, the J gene TRBJ1-2; D is unresolved. This CDR3 contains 13 residues. Deletions cut 4 bases from V and 0 bases from J, with 9 bases between. Per the germline V gene, CDR1 is SQVTM and CDR2 is ANQGSEA. The CDR3 loop is CSVGGKANYGYTF. CDR3 sequence (DNA): TGCAGCGTTGGTGGGAAAGCTAACTATGGCTACACCTTC. The whole variable domain, remainder taken from reference TRBV29-1 and TRBJ1-2, is SAVISQKPSRDICQRGTSLTIQCQVDSQVTMMFWYRQQPGQSLTLIATANQGSEATYESGFVIDKFPISRPNLTFSTLTVSNMSPEDSSIYLCSVGGKANYGYTFGSGTRLTVV.

This chain uses TRBV6-2 or TRBV6-3 with TRBJ1-2, with a tentative D call TRBD1 (5 bases). This CDR3 spans 14 amino acids. Trimming shortened V by 2 bases and J by 6 bases, and 13 bases separated the two germline ends. The germline V gene encodes CDR1 MNHEY and CDR2 SVGEGT. CDR3: CASSYGAGRDGYTF. Written as DNA, the CDR3 is TGTGCCAGCAGTTACGGAGCAGGGAGGGATGGCTACACCTTC.

At least ten counts were recorded for this clonotype. The CDR3 region is CASSLGLAGEQYV. DNA of the CDR3: TGTGCCAGCAGCTTAGGGCTAGCGGGTGAGCAGTACGTC. This chain uses TRBV7-2 with TRBJ2-7; 8 bases agree with TRBD2. Germline V CDR1 and CDR2: SGHTA, FQGNSA. V was clipped by 1 base and J by 7 bases; unmatched bases: 3. The CDR3 has 13 residues.

V usage is TRBV9 and J usage is TRBJ2-3, with 8 nucleotides matching TRBD2. This CDR3 is 15 amino acids long. The germline V gene encodes CDR1 SGDLS and CDR2 YYNGEE. With 0 bases clipped from V and 1 base from J, the junction kept 1 base outside the gene matches. The CDR3 protein is CASSVATSGTDTQYF. CDR3 coding DNA: TGTGCCAGCAGCGTAGCGACTAGCGGCACAGATACGCAGTATTTT.

Many counts were recorded for this clonotype. The chain employs TRBV20-1 and TRBJ2-1, with D possibly being TRBD1 (5 bases). CDR1 is DFQATT and CDR2 is SNEGSKA in the germline V gene (reference sequence). The CDR3 is 16 residues long. The V and J ends lost 0 bases and 6 bases respectively, with 18 bases between them. The CDR3 sequence is CSARDAKGFFGNEQFF. CDR3 bases: TGCAGTGCTAGAGATGCGAAGGGGTTCTTTGGCAATGAGCAGTTCTTC.

This sequence joins TRBV19 and TRBJ2-3; TRBD1 matches 8 bases. V was pared by 5 bases and J by 2 bases, with 6 bases of the junction left unmatched. Germline V lookup: CDR1 LNHDA, CDR2 SQIVND (reference sequence). The CDR3 covers 15 residues. The CDR3 DNA reads TGTGCCAGTAGTCCCCGGACAGGGACCACAGATACGCAGTATTTT. Translation: CASSPRTGTTDTQYF.